These T cell receptor beta chains were read from a single sample in a study of CD8 T cells in Susac syndrome. TCRdb re-called the immunoSEQ multiplex PCR reads through MiXCR, storing one row per CDR3 protein. The sample shows 150,000 to 200,000 distinct CDR3 sequences, around 94% of them seen only once. Sequencing was done on a sample of CD4+ T cells from PBMCs. Receptors were obtained from a human donor in good health. CDR3s include the opening cysteine and the closing phenylalanine or tryptophan. Some rows have no size entry. The others give once, few or many, or a class for an expanded clone.

v_call: TRBV29-1; clone_size: -; j_call: TRBJ1-1; cdr3_aa: CSVEKTMNTEAFF
v_call: TRBV30; clone_size: -; j_call: TRBJ1-2; cdr3_aa: CASGRGQWDGYTF
v_call: TRBV7-6; clone_size: -; j_call: TRBJ2-7; cdr3_aa: CASSQGPGQGAREQYF
v_call: TRBV9; clone_size: -; j_call: TRBJ1-2; cdr3_aa: CASSVGWGNYGYTF
v_call: TRBV7-9; clone_size: -; j_call: TRBJ2-3; cdr3_aa: CASSFTEADTQYF
v_call: TRBV7-9; clone_size: -; j_call: TRBJ2-1; cdr3_aa: CASRLGGPSQFF
v_call: TRBV29-1; clone_size: -; j_call: TRBJ2-3; cdr3_aa: CSVAYAPADADTQYF
v_call: TRBV6-5; clone_size: -; j_call: TRBJ2-7; cdr3_aa: CASNVGIGEQYF
v_call: TRBV20-1; clone_size: once; j_call: TRBJ2-5; cdr3_aa: CSARDVGTGSETQYF
v_call: TRBV20-1; clone_size: -; j_call: TRBJ1-6; cdr3_aa: CSASAYNSPLHF
v_call: TRBV20-1; clone_size: few; j_call: TRBJ1-2; cdr3_aa: CSASMGQRTEYTF
v_call: TRBV12-3/TRBV12-4; clone_size: -; j_call: TRBJ2-1; cdr3_aa: CASRLTGINEQFF
v_call: TRBV6-1; clone_size: -; j_call: TRBJ2-2; cdr3_aa: CASSEIGRNTGELFF
v_call: TRBV4-3; clone_size: -; j_call: TRBJ2-5; cdr3_aa: CASSQGASPETQYF
v_call: TRBV29-1; clone_size: -; j_call: TRBJ1-2; cdr3_aa: CSVTSGQGYGYTF
v_call: TRBV29-1; clone_size: -; j_call: TRBJ2-3; cdr3_aa: CSVAGALGDTQYF
v_call: TRBV2; clone_size: -; j_call: TRBJ2-5; cdr3_aa: CASSRDRETQYF
v_call: TRBV6-6; clone_size: once; j_call: TRBJ1-5; cdr3_aa: CASSPGQPQHF
v_call: TRBV4-1; clone_size: -; j_call: TRBJ2-6; cdr3_aa: CASSQVGGTGANVLTF
v_call: TRBV6-6; clone_size: -; j_call: TRBJ2-1; cdr3_aa: CASTDRRNEQFF
v_call: TRBV12-3/TRBV12-4; clone_size: -; j_call: TRBJ2-3; cdr3_aa: CASSPRLAGTDTQYF
v_call: TRBV3-1; clone_size: once; j_call: TRBJ2-1; cdr3_aa: CASSLGLAGDLNEQFF
v_call: TRBV7-9; clone_size: once; j_call: TRBJ1-1; cdr3_aa: CASSLALLGRTEAFF
v_call: TRBV29-1; clone_size: -; j_call: TRBJ2-3; cdr3_aa: CSVEGTATDTQYF
v_call: TRBV29-1; clone_size: -; j_call: TRBJ2-5; cdr3_aa: CSVMTEGETQYF
v_call: TRBV7-9; clone_size: -; j_call: TRBJ2-3; cdr3_aa: CASSPVWASLGDTQYF
v_call: TRBV9; clone_size: -; j_call: TRBJ2-7; cdr3_aa: CASRPLAGQTYEQYF
v_call: TRBV18; clone_size: -; j_call: TRBJ2-7; cdr3_aa: CASSRGQDYEQYF
v_call: TRBV9; clone_size: once; j_call: TRBJ2-1; cdr3_aa: CASSVTGTSVYNEQFF
v_call: TRBV5-6; clone_size: -; j_call: TRBJ2-7; cdr3_aa: CASSDFYEQYF
v_call: TRBV6-2/TRBV6-3; clone_size: -; j_call: TRBJ1-5; cdr3_aa: CASSLMAGKSFHQPQHF
v_call: TRBV20-1; clone_size: -; j_call: TRBJ2-5; cdr3_aa: CSASRRGETQYF
v_call: TRBV7-9; clone_size: -; j_call: TRBJ2-1; cdr3_aa: CASSLVGTGNEQFF
v_call: TRBV14; clone_size: -; j_call: TRBJ2-1; cdr3_aa: CASSQDPEGEQFF
v_call: TRBV6-2/TRBV6-3; clone_size: -; j_call: TRBJ2-3; cdr3_aa: CASRRERASTDTQYF
v_call: TRBV6-2/TRBV6-3; clone_size: -; j_call: TRBJ2-7; cdr3_aa: CASSYAGGEQYF
v_call: TRBV30; clone_size: -; j_call: TRBJ1-6; cdr3_aa: CAWTLGSANLHF
v_call: TRBV5-1; clone_size: once; j_call: TRBJ2-7; cdr3_aa: CASSFFPQQSDEQYF